This TCR beta chain was captured in a study of T cells after yellow fever vaccination. The CDR3 loop spans 16 amino acids. Germline V gene sequence: CDR1 SGHVS, CDR2 FQNEAQ. Trimming stripped 5 bases from V and 0 bases from J, with 13 bases between. MiXCR, run by TCRdb on the 5' RACE reads, gives a single entry per CDR3 protein. In the table there are 400,000 to 450,000 distinct CDR3 sequences, roughly a sixth of which are singletons. This chain uses TRBV7-8 with TRBJ1-4; perhaps TRBD1 as D (6 bases). The clonotype was recovered from a man between 18 and 29 years old who received the YFV17D yellow fever vaccine. Material: PBMCs, obtained before the yellow fever booster vaccination. CDR3 sequence: CASSPYRVATNEKLFF. DNA of the CDR3: TGTGCCAGCAGCCCATACAGGGTTGCAACTAATGAAAAACTGTTTTTT.